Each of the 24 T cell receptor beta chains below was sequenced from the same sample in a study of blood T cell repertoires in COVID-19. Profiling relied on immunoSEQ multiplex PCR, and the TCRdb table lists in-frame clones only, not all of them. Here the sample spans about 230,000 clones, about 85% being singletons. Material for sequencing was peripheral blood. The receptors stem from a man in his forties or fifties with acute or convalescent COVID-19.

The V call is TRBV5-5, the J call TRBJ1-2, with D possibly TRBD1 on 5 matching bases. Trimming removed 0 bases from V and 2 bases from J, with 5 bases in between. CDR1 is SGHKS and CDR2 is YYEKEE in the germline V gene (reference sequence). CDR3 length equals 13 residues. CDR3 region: CASSLGQNYGYTF. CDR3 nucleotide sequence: TGTGCCAGCAGCTTGGGACAGAACTATGGCTACACCTTC.

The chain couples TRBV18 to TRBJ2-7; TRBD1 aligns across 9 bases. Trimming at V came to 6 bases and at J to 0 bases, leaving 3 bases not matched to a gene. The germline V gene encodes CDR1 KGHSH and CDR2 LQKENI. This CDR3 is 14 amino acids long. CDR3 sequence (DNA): TGTGCCAGCTCCCCGGACAGGGGCTCCTACGAGCAGTACTTC. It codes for CASSPDRGSYEQYF.

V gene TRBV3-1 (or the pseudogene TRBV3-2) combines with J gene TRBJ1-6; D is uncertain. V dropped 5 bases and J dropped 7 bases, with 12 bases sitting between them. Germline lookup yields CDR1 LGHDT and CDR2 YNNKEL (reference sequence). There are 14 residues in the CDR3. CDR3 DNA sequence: TGTGCCAGCAGCTTACATCAACCGAATTCACCCCTCCACTTT. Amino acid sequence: CASSLHQPNSPLHF.

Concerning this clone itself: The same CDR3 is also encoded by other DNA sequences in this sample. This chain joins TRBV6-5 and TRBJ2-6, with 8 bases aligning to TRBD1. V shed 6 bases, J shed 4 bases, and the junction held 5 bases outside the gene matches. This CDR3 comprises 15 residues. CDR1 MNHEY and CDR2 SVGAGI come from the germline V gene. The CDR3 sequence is CASSRDRPGANVLTF. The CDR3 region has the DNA TGTGCCAGCAGCCGGGACAGGCCCGGGGCCAACGTCCTGACTTTC.

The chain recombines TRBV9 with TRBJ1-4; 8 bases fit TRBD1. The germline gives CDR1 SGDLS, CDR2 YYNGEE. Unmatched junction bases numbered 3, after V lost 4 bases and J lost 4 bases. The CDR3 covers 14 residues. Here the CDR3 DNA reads TGTGCCAGCAGCCCCGGACAGGGTAATGAAAAACTGTTTTTT. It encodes CASSPGQGNEKLFF.

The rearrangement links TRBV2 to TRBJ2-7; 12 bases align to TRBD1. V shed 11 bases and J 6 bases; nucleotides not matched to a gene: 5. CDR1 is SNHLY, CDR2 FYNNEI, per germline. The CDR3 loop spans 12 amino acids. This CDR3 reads CAGDRGRFEQYF. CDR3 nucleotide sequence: TGTGCCGGGGACAGGGGGCGCTTCGAGCAGTACTTC.

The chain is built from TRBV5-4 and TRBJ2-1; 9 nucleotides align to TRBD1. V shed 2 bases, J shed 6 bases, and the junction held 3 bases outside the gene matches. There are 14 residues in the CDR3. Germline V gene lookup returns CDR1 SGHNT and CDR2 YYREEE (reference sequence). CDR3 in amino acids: CASSLQGAGNEQFF. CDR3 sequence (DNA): TGTGCCAGCAGCTTACAGGGGGCGGGCAATGAGCAGTTCTTC.

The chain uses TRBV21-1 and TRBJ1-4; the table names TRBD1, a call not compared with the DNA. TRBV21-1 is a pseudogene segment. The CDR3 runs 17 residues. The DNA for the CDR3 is TGTGCCAGCAGCAAAGTTGGACAGGGCAGGAATAATGAAAAACTGTTTTTT. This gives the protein CASSKVGQGRNNEKLFF.

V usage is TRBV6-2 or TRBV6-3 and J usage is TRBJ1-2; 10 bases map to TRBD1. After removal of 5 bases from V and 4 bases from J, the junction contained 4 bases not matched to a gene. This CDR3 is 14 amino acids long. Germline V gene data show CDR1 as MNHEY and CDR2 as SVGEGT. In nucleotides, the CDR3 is TGTGCCAGCAGTCTGGACAGGGGGGTCTATGGCTACACCTTC. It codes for CASSLDRGVYGYTF.

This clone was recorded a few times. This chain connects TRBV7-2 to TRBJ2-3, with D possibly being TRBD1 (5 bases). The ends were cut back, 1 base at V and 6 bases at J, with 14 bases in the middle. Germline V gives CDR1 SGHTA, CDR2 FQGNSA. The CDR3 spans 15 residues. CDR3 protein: CASSLVAGSEDTQYF. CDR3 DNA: TGTGCCAGCAGCTTAGTGGCAGGGTCGGAGGATACGCAGTATTTT. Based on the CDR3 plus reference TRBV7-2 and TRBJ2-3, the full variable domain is GAGVSQSPSNKVTEKGKDVELRCDPISGHTALYWYRQSLGQGLEFLIYFQGNSAPDKSGLPSDRFSAERTGGSVSTLTIQRTQQEDSAVYLCASSLVAGSEDTQYFGPGTRLTVL.

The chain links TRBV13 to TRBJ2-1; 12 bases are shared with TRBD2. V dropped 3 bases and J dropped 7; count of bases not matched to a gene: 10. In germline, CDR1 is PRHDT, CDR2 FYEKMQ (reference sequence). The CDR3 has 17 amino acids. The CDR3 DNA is TGTGCCAGCAGCTTCATAACTAGCGGGGGGCTGGGGAATGAGCAGTTCTTC. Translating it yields CASSFITSGGLGNEQFF.

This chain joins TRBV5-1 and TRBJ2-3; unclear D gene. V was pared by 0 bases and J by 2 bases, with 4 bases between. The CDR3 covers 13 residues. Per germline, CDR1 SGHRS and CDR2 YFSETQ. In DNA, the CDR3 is TGCGCCAGCAGCTTGGTGGCCACAGATACGCAGTATTTT. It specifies CASSLVATDTQYF.

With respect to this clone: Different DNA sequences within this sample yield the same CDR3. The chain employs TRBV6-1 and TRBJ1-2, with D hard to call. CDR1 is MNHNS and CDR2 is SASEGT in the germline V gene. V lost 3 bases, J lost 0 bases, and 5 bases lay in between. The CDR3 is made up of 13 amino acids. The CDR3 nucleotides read TGTGCCAGCAGTGACGGAGCTAACTATGGCTACACCTTC. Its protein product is CASSDGANYGYTF.

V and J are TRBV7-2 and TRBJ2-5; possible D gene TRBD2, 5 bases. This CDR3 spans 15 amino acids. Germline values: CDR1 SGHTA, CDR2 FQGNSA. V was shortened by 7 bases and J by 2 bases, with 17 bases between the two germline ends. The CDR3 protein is CASTSRGRLQETQYF. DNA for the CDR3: TGTGCCAGCACCTCCAGAGGGCGGCTACAAGAGACCCAGTACTTC.

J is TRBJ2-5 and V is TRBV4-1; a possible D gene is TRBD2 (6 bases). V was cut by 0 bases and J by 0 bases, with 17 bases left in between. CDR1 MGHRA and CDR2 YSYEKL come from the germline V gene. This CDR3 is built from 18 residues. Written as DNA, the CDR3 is TGCGCCAGCAGCCAAGATATTATCGGGGGACCATACCAAGAGACCCAGTACTTC. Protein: CASSQDIIGGPYQETQYF.

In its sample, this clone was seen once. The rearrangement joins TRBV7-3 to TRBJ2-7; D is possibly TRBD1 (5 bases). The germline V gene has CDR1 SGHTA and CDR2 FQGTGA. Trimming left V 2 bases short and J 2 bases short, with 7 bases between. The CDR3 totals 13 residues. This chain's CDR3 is CASSLDRTYEQYF. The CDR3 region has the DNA TGTGCCAGCAGCTTAGACAGAACCTACGAGCAGTACTTC.

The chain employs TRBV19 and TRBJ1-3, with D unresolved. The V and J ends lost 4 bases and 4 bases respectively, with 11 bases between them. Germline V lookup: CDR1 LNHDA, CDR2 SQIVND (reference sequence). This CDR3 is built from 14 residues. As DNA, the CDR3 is TGTGCCAGTAGTACAACAGCTCCGGGAAACACCATATATTTT. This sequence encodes CASSTTAPGNTIYF.

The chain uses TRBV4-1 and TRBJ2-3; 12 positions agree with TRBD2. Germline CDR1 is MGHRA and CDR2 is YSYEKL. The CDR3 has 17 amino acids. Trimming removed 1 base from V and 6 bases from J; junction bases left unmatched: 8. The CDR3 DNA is TGCGCCAGCAGCCAAGCCGCTAGCGGGGGGGCGGTTGATACGCAGTATTTT. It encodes CASSQAASGGAVDTQYF.

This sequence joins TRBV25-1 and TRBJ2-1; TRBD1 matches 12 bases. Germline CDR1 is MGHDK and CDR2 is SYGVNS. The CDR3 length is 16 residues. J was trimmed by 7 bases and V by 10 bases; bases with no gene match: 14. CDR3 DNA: TGTGCCACCGCCGGGACAGGGGGCCCAACTCAGAATGAGCAGTTCTTC. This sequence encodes CATAGTGGPTQNEQFF.

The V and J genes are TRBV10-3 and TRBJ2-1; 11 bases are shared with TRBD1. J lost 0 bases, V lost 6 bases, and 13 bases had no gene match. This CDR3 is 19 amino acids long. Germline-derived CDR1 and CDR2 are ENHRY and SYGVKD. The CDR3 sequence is CAISDSGTGGAFSYNEQFF. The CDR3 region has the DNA TGTGCCATCAGCGATTCCGGGACAGGGGGTGCTTTCTCCTACAATGAGCAGTTCTTC.

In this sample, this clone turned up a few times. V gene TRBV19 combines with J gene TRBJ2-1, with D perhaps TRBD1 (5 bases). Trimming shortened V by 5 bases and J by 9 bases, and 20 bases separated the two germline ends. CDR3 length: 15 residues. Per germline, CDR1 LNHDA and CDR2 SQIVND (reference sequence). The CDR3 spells CASSELGLQTGEQFF. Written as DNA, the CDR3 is TGTGCCAGTAGTGAGCTGGGGCTACAGACGGGTGAGCAGTTCTTC.

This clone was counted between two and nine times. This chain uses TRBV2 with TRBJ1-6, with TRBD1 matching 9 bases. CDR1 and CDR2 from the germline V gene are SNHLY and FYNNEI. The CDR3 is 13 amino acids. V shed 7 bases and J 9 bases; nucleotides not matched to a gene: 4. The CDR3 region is CASNGQGSSPLHF. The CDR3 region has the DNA TGTGCCAGCAATGGACAGGGGTCTTCACCCCTCCACTTT.

CDR3 bases: TGTGCCAGCAGCCAAGATCGTTGGGGGGGGAGCTCCTATAATTCACCCCTCCACTTT. It is translated as CASSQDRWGGSSYNSPLHF. The chain is built from TRBV4-2 and TRBJ1-6; possible D gene TRBD1, 5 bases. Germline-derived CDR1 and CDR2 are LGHNA and YNFKEQ. Trimming pared 0 bases from V and 0 bases from J, leaving 15 bases between. This CDR3 comprises 19 residues.

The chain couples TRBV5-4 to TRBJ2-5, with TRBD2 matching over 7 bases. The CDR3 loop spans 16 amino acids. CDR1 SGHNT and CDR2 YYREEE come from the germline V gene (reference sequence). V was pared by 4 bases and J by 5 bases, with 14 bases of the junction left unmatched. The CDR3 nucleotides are TGTGCCAGCAGCCCCCAAACTGGGGGGGGTTGGGAGACCCAGTACTTC. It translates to CASSPQTGGGWETQYF.